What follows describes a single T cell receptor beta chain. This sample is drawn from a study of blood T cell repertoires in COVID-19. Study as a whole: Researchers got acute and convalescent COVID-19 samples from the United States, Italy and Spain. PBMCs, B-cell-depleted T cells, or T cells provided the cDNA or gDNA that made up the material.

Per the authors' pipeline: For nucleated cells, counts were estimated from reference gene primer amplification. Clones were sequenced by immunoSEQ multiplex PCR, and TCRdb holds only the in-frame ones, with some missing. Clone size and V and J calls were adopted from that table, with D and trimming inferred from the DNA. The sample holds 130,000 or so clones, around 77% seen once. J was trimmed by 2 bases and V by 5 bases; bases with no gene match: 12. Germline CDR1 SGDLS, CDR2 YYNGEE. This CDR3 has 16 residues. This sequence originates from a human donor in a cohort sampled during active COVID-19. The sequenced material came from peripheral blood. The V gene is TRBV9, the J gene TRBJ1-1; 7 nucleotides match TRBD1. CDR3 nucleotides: TGTGCCAGCAGTGTAACCGAGGGGGCGCGAAACACTGAAGCTTTCTTT. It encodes CASSVTEGARNTEAFF. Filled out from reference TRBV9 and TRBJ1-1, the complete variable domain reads DSGVTQTPKHLITATGQRVTLRCSPRSGDLSVYWYQQSLDQGLQFLIQYYNGEERAKGNILERFSAQQFPDLHSELNLSSLELGDSALYFCASSVTEGARNTEAFFGQGTRLTVV.